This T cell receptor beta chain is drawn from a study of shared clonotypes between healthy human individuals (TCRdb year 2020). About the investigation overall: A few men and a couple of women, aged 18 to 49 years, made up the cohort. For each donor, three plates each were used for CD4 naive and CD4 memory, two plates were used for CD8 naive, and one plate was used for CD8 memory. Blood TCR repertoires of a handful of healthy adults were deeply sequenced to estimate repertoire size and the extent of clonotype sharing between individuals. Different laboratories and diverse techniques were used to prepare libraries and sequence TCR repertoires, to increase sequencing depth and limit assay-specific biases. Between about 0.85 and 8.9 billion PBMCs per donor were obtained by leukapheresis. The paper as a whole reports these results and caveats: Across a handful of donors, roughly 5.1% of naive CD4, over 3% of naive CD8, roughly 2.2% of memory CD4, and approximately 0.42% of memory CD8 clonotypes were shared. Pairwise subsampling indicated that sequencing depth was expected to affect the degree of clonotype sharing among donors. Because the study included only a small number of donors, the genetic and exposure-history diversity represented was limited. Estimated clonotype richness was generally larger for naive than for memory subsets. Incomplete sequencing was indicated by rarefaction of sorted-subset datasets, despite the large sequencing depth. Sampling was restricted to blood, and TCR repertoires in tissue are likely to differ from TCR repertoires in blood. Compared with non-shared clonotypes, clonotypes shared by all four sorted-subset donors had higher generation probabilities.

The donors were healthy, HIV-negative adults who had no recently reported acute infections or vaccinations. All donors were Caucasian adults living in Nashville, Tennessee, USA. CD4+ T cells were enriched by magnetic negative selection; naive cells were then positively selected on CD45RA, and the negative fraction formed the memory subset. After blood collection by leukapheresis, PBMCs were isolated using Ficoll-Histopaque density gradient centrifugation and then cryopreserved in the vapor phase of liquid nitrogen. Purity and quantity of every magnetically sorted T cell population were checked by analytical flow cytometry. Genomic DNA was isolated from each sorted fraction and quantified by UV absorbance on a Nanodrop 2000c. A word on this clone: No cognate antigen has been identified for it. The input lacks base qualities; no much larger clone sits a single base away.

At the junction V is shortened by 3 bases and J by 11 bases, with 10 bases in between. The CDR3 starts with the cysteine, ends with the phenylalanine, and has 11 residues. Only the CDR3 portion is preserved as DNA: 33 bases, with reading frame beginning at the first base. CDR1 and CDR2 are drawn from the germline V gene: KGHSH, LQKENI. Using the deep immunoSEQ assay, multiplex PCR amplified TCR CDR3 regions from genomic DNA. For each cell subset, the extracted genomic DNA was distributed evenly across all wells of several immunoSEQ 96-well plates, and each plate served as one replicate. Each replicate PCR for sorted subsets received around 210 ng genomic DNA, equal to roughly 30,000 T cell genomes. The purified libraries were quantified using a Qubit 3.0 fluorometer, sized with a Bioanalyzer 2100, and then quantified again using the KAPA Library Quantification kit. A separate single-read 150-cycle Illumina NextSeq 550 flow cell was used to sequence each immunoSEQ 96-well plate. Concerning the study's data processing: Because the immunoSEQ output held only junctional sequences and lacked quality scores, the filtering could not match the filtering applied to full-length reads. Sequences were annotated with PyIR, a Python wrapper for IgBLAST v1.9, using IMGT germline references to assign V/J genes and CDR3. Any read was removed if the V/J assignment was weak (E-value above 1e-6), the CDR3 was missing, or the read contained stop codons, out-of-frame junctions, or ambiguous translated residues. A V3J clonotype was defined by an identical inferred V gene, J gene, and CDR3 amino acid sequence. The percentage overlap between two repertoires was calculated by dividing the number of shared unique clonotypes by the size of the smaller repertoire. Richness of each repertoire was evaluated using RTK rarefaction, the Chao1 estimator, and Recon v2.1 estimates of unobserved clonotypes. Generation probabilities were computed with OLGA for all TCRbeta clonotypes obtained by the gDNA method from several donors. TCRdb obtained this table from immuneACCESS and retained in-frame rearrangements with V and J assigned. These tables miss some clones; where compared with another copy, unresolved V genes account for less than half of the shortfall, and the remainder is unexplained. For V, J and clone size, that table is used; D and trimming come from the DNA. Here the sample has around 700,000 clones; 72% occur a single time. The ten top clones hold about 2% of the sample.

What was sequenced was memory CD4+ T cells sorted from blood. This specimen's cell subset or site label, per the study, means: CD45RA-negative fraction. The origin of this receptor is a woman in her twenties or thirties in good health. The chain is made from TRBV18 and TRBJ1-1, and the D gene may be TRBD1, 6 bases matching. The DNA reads TGTGCCAGCTCACCCGGGGGCGCTGCTTTCTTT. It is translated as CASSPGGAAFF.